This T cell receptor beta chain was profiled in a study of CD8+CD57+ T cells in acquired aplastic anemia. Study in general: Sorted CD4+ and CD8+ cells gave an average of 3.2 ug of DNA.

There are 14 residues in the CDR3. Trimming stripped 7 bases from V and 0 bases from J, with 12 bases between. Germline lookup yields CDR1 SGHAT and CDR2 FQNNGV. Genomic DNA was employed as the template in profiling TCR beta VDJ and CDR3. TCRdb itself ran the reads through MiXCR, one entry per CDR3 protein. The sample includes roughly 150,000 distinct CDR3 sequences, approximately 44% seen only once; the top ten take over 0.95%. Study results and caveats: Fewer than 30 shared CD8+ CDR3s appeared highly expressed within patients' immunodominant clones.

This clonotype was seen repeatedly, ten times or more. Antigen unknown. Sequencing was carried out using sorted CD4+, CD8+, or CD8+CD57+ T cells (not recorded which) from PBMCs. This chain joins TRBV11-2 and TRBJ1-1; D possibly corresponds to TRBD1 (5 bases). This sequence was found in a human donor in good health. The CDR3 DNA sequence: TGTGCCAGCAACCCGACAGCTATGAACACTGAAGCTTTCTTT. This sequence encodes CASNPTAMNTEAFF.